Each of the 27 T cell receptor beta chains below was sequenced from the same sample in a study of CD8+ T cells in alopecia areata. The authors extracted RNA and reverse transcribed it into cDNA as the sequencing template. Assay used: immunoSEQ multiplex PCR; TCRdb lists only in-frame clones, some missing. The table shows 90,000 to 130,000 clones, with 50% to 70% occurring only once. The sample taken for sequencing was NKG2D-low CD8+ T cells sorted from blood. The receptors derive from a human donor with alopecia areata.

The chain links TRBV7-9 to TRBJ2-1; no clear D. This CDR3 has 13 residues. Germline V lookup: CDR1 SEHNR, CDR2 FQNEAQ (reference sequence). Between the trimmed V and J ends, which lost 1 base and 2 bases, there was a span of 3 bases. CDR3 sequence: CASSLGPYNEQFF. In nucleotides, the CDR3 is TGTGCCAGCAGCTTAGGGCCCTACAATGAGCAGTTCTTC.

V and J are TRBV29-1 and TRBJ1-2; D is ambiguous. The CDR3 spans 12 residues. V was clipped by 4 bases and J by 4 bases, with 10 bases between them. The V gene's germline CDR1 is SQVTM and CDR2 ANQGSEA. The CDR3 DNA follows: TGCAGCGTTGTTCTGACAAGCTATGGCTACACCTTC. Its protein product is CSVVLTSYGYTF. Combining the CDR3 with reference TRBV29-1 and TRBJ1-2 gives the whole variable domain SAVISQKPSRDICQRGTSLTIQCQVDSQVTMMFWYRQQPGQSLTLIATANQGSEATYESGFVIDKFPISRPNLTFSTLTVSNMSPEDSSIYLCSVVLTSYGYTFGSGTRLTVV.

V usage is TRBV6-1 and J usage is TRBJ2-1; the match to TRBD1 covers 8 bases. The CDR3 is made up of 15 amino acids. J was trimmed by 9 bases and V by 6 bases; bases with no gene match: 13. From germline, CDR1 is MNHNS and CDR2 SASEGT. CDR3 DNA: TGTGCCAGCAGCAGAGACAGGGGTCCTTCTCGTGAGCAGTTCTTC. It is translated as CASSRDRGPSREQFF.

This clone was counted between two and nine times. The chain carries TRBV27 and TRBJ1-5, with D unresolved. The CDR3 contains 14 residues. Trimming cost V 0 bases and J 1 base, with 4 bases left between them. Looked up from germline, CDR1 is MNHEY and CDR2 is SMNVEV (reference sequence). CDR3 nucleotides: TGTGCCAGCAGTTTATCCGTAAGCAATCAGCCCCAGCATTTT. It specifies CASSLSVSNQPQHF.

Only a few counts were recorded for this clone. V is TRBV7-9 and J is TRBJ1-4; D possibly corresponds to TRBD1 (6 bases). Germline lookup yields CDR1 SEHNR and CDR2 FQNEAQ (reference sequence). The CDR3 consists of 14 residues. Between the trimmed V and J ends, which lost 0 bases and 8 bases, there was a span of 10 bases. The chain's CDR3 is CASSLAAGAEKLFF. CDR3 coding DNA: TGTGCCAGCAGCTTAGCCGCGGGGGCCGAAAAACTGTTTTTT.

A word on this clone: This same CDR3 is encoded by further DNA sequences in the sample. This chain joins TRBV4-1 and TRBJ2-1; 10 bases line up with TRBD2. Germline lookup yields CDR1 MGHRA and CDR2 YSYEKL. Germline trimming cut 1 base from V and 3 bases from J; bases unmatched to any gene: 0. The CDR3 is made up of 15 amino acids. This CDR3 is CASSQVAGGYNEQFF. CDR3 bases: TGCGCCAGCAGCCAAGTAGCGGGGGGCTACAATGAGCAGTTCTTC.

This chain joins TRBV6-5 and TRBJ2-3; D might be TRBD1 or TRBD2, each matching 7 bases. The CDR3 contains 16 residues. The V end was cut by 0 bases, the J end by 5 bases, with 15 bases between. The germline gives CDR1 MNHEY, CDR2 SVGAGI. The CDR3 region is CASSYSRQGGEDTQYF. The CDR3 DNA reads TGTGCCAGCAGTTACTCGCGACAGGGAGGGGAAGATACGCAGTATTTT.

The chain has TRBV5-1 and TRBJ2-2, with D perhaps matching TRBD2 (6 bases). The germline V gene encodes CDR1 SGHRS and CDR2 YFSETQ. V lost 8 bases and J lost 0, with 17 bases in between. The CDR3 sequence is 16 residues long. The CDR3 region has the DNA TGCGCCAGTTTGGCGTCTAGCGACCCGAACACCGGGGAGCTGTTTTTT. Its translation: CASLASSDPNTGELFF.

This clone was seen a few times. V usage is TRBV4-2 and J usage is TRBJ2-7; D is undetermined. Per germline, CDR1 LGHNA and CDR2 YNFKEQ. The CDR3 consists of 13 residues. V was shortened by 1 base and J by 5 bases, with 9 bases between the two germline ends. Written as DNA, the CDR3 is TGTGCCAGCAGCCAAGTGGCAAATGACGAGCAGTACTTC. It is translated as CASSQVANDEQYF.

V usage is TRBV4-1 and J usage is TRBJ2-2; 11 positions agree with TRBD2. The length of the CDR3 is 16 residues. Germline-derived CDR1 and CDR2 are MGHRA and YSYEKL. Germline trimming cut 3 bases from V and 9 bases from J; bases unmatched to any gene: 9. Here the CDR3 reads CASSHPDTSGSWELFF. The CDR3 DNA sequence: TGCGCCAGCAGCCACCCCGATACTAGCGGGAGTTGGGAGCTGTTTTTT.

The chain links TRBV9 to TRBJ1-2; a weak D match, TRBD1 (5 bases). The CDR3 runs 12 residues. CDR1 is SGDLS, CDR2 YYNGEE, per germline. Between the trimmed V and J ends, which lost 0 bases and 6 bases, there was a span of 6 bases. CDR3 sequence (DNA): TGTGCCAGCAGCGTAGTAGGGGATGGCTACACCTTC. Translating it yields CASSVVGDGYTF.

This clone was counted between two and nine times. The chain has TRBV7-9 and TRBJ1-2; TRBD1 matches 9 bases. The CDR3 consists of 14 residues. The J segment lost 8 bases and the V segment lost 5 bases, leaving 9 bases of the junction unmatched. Germline V CDR1 and CDR2: SEHNR, FQNEAQ (reference sequence). The CDR3, as DNA: TGTGCCAGCAGCCAGGACAGGGGCCATGGCGGCTACACCTTC. Translation gives CASSQDRGHGGYTF.

The gene calls are TRBV9 and TRBJ2-1; possible D gene TRBD1, 6 bases. Germline V gene lookup returns CDR1 SGDLS and CDR2 YYNGEE. The CDR3 runs to 15 residues. V lost 3 bases and J 2 bases, leaving 12 bases between the germline ends. The CDR3 reads CASSESGTTYNEQFF. For the CDR3, the DNA is TGTGCCAGCAGCGAATCCGGGACAACCTACAATGAGCAGTTCTTC. Based on the CDR3 plus reference TRBV9 and TRBJ2-1, the full variable domain is DSGVTQTPKHLITATGQRVTLRCSPRSGDLSVYWYQQSLDQGLQFLIQYYNGEERAKGNILERFSAQQFPDLHSELNLSSLELGDSALYFCASSESGTTYNEQFFGPGTRLTVL.

This clone was seen a few times. The chain has TRBV14 and TRBJ1-4, with 8 bases fitting TRBD1. Germline trimming cut 5 bases from V and 8 bases from J; bases unmatched to any gene: 7. The CDR3 is 14 residues long. Per the germline V gene, CDR1 is SGHDN and CDR2 is FVKESK. The DNA for the CDR3 is TGTGCCAGCAGCTACAGGGGGTTTAACGAAAAACTGTTTTTT. It translates to CASSYRGFNEKLFF. The whole variable domain, filled in from reference TRBV14 and TRBJ1-4, reads EAGVTQFPSHSVIEKGQTVTLRCDPISGHDNLYWYRRVMGKEIKFLLHFVKESKQDESGMPNNRFLAERTGGTYSTLKVQPAELEDSGVYFCASSYRGFNEKLFFGSGTQLSVL.

V is TRBV6-1 and J is TRBJ2-7; D gene unclear. V was cut by 7 bases and J by 3 bases, with 19 bases left in between. Germline CDR1 reads MNHNS; CDR2 reads SASEGT. This CDR3 has 15 residues. CDR3 sequence: CASTESWAAGYEQYF. CDR3 coding DNA: TGTGCCAGCACTGAGAGCTGGGCAGCTGGCTACGAGCAGTACTTC.

This clone was observed at least ten times. The chain has TRBV19 and TRBJ2-3; D remains ambiguous. Germline CDR1 and CDR2: LNHDA and SQIVND (reference sequence). V was clipped by 3 bases and J by 0 bases, with 10 bases between them. This CDR3 has 15 amino acids. CDR3 coding DNA: TGTGCCAGTAGTATTTTGGGCATTAGCACAGATACGCAGTATTTT. Its translation: CASSILGISTDTQYF.

V gene TRBV2 combines with J gene TRBJ2-3; D not resolved. Trimming shortened V by 5 bases and J by 0 bases, and 12 bases separated the two germline ends. The CDR3 extends over 15 amino acids. The germline V gene has CDR1 SNHLY and CDR2 FYNNEI. The CDR3 sequence: CASSQRSPSTDTQYF. CDR3 nucleotide sequence: TGTGCCAGCAGTCAGCGATCACCTAGCACAGATACGCAGTATTTT.

The chain is built from TRBV6-1 and TRBJ2-1; 9 bases align to TRBD2. V dropped 2 bases and J dropped 5; count of bases not matched to a gene: 7. Germline CDR1 is MNHNS and CDR2 is SASEGT. The CDR3 runs to 16 residues. The CDR3 region has the DNA TGTGCCAGCAGTGAAAAAGGACTAGCGTCACACAATGAGCAGTTCTTC. Translated: CASSEKGLASHNEQFF.

This clone is a singleton in its sample. V is TRBV5-1 and J is TRBJ1-1; D is perhaps TRBD1 (6 bases). The germline V gene encodes CDR1 SGHRS and CDR2 YFSETQ. V gave up 1 base and J gave up 4 bases, with 8 bases separating them. The CDR3 contains 13 residues. This CDR3 is CASSLYRATEAFF. The CDR3 DNA sequence: TGCGCCAGCAGCTTGTACAGGGCCACTGAAGCTTTCTTT. Drawing the rest from reference TRBV5-1 and TRBJ1-1, the complete variable domain is KAGVTQTPRYLIKTRGQQVTLSCSPISGHRSVSWYQQTPGQGLQFLFEYFSETQRNKGNFPGRFSGRQFSNSRSEMNVSTLELGDSALYLCASSLYRATEAFFGQGTRLTVV.

There are a few counts of this clone. The rearrangement joins TRBV7-2 to TRBJ2-7, with 9 bases fitting TRBD1. Unmatched junction bases numbered 5, after V lost 5 bases and J lost 3 bases. CDR1 and CDR2 (germline): SGHTA, FQGNSA. The CDR3 is 14 amino acids. Here the CDR3 DNA reads TGTGCCAGCAGCCACCGGGACAGGGACTACGAGCAGTACTTC. This gives the protein CASSHRDRDYEQYF.

The V call is TRBV4-1, the J call TRBJ1-5; possible D gene TRBD1, 6 bases. CDR1 and CDR2 from the germline V gene are MGHRA and YSYEKL. The ends were cut back, 2 bases at V and 8 bases at J, with 13 bases in the middle. This CDR3 has 14 amino acids. This CDR3 is CASSQSTGNKPQHF. DNA of the CDR3: TGCGCCAGCAGCCAATCCACAGGGAATAAGCCCCAGCATTTT.

The J gene is TRBJ2-1, the V gene TRBV13; possible D gene TRBD2, 5 bases. CDR3 size: 15 residues. CDR1 is PRHDT, CDR2 FYEKMQ, per germline (reference sequence). Deletions cut 5 bases from V and 4 bases from J, with 15 bases between. Here the CDR3 reads CASSDRRTVYNEQFF. The CDR3 bases are TGTGCCAGCAGCGACCGGAGGACGGTATACAATGAGCAGTTCTTC. The whole variable domain, remainder taken from reference TRBV13 and TRBJ2-1, is AAGVIQSPRHLIKEKRETATLKCYPIPRHDTVYWYQQGPGQDPQFLISFYEKMQSDKGSIPDRFSAQQFSDYHSELNMSSLELGDSALYFCASSDRRTVYNEQFFGPGTRLTVL.

The chain has TRBV5-1 and TRBJ2-7; D uncertain. There are 14 residues in the CDR3. Germline V gives CDR1 SGHRS, CDR2 YFSETQ. Trimming removed 5 bases from V and 2 bases from J, with 14 bases in between. CDR3 sequence reads: CASSPLAPTYEQYF. CDR3 in DNA: TGCGCCAGCAGTCCCCTGGCCCCAACCTACGAGCAGTACTTC.

The chain recombines TRBV7-2 with TRBJ2-1; 9 bases fit TRBD1. Germline V CDR1 and CDR2: SGHTA, FQGNSA. J lost 6 bases, V lost 2 bases, and 14 bases had no gene match. This CDR3 has 18 residues. The CDR3 reads CASSLSPPDRGFGNEQFF. In DNA form, the CDR3 reads TGTGCCAGCAGCTTATCCCCCCCGGACAGGGGCTTCGGCAATGAGCAGTTCTTC.

V gene TRBV5-1 combines with J gene TRBJ2-7; D is undetermined. The DNA end is more similar to TRBJ2-1, so the J call may be wrong. The CDR3 covers 11 residues. Germline loops: CDR1 SGHRS, CDR2 YFSETQ. The CDR3 region is CASSAGSEQFF. The DNA for the CDR3 is TGCGCCAGCAGCGCAGGCTCCGAGCAGTTCTTC.

The chain carries TRBV7-3 and TRBJ2-1; D could derive from TRBD1 or TRBD2 (5 bases each). The germline gives CDR1 SGHTA, CDR2 FQGTGA. The CDR3 loop spans 13 amino acids. V lost 4 bases, J lost 4 bases, and 8 bases lay in between. CDR3 loop: CASSWGRYNEQFF. CDR3 DNA: TGTGCCAGCAGCTGGGGACGGTACAATGAGCAGTTCTTC.

V is TRBV5-1 and J is TRBJ2-1; 7 positions match TRBD2. The ends lost 3 bases at V and 4 bases at J; junction bases unmatched: 16. The CDR3 spans 18 residues. Germline V lookup: CDR1 SGHRS, CDR2 YFSETQ. The CDR3 region has the DNA TGCGCCAGCAGCTCAACGTCCCCCCCGGGACTAAGATACAATGAGCAGTTCTTC. It codes for CASSSTSPPGLRYNEQFF.